Given below is one TCR beta chain in context. Time point defined: patch test 2, 6 weeks after DPC sensitization. Treatment given: therapeutic diphenylcyclopropenone sensitization with weekly scalp DPC. This sample stems from a study of human T cells and chemical hapten exposure. The CDR3 is made up of 15 amino acids. V shed 4 bases and J shed 6 bases, with 13 bases lying between them. Germline V CDR1 and CDR2: ENHRY, SYGVKD. TCRdb called the RACE reads again in MiXCR, with one record for every CDR3 protein. The repertoire holds 350,000 to 400,000 distinct CDR3 sequences, with about 6% as singletons. The sequencing used whole blood, collected in connection with sensitization to the hapten diphenylcyclopropenone (DPC). The receptor was isolated from a young woman with alopecia areata. Some clones in this sample may be carry-over from other donors' samples. The chain employs TRBV10-3 and TRBJ1-6; possibly TRBD1 for D (5 bases). The chain's CDR3 is CAISVQIGANSPLHF. The CDR3 DNA is TGTGCCATCAGTGTTCAAATAGGGGCTAATTCACCCCTCCACTTT.